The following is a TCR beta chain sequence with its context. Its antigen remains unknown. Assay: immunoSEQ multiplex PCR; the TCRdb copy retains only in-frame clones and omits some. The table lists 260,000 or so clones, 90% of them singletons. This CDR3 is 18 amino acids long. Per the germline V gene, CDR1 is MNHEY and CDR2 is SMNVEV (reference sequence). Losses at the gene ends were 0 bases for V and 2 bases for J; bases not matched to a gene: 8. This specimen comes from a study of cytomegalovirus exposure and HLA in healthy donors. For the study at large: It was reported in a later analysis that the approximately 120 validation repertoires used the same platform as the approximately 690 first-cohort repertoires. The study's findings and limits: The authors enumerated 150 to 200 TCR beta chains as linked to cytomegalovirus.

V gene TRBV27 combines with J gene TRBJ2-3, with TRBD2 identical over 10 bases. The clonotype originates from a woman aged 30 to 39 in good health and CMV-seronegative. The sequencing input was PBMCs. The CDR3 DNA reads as TGTGCCAGCAGTTTATCCCCGCAGCGGGAGGGCGACACAGATACGCAGTATTTT. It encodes CASSLSPQREGDTDTQYF.